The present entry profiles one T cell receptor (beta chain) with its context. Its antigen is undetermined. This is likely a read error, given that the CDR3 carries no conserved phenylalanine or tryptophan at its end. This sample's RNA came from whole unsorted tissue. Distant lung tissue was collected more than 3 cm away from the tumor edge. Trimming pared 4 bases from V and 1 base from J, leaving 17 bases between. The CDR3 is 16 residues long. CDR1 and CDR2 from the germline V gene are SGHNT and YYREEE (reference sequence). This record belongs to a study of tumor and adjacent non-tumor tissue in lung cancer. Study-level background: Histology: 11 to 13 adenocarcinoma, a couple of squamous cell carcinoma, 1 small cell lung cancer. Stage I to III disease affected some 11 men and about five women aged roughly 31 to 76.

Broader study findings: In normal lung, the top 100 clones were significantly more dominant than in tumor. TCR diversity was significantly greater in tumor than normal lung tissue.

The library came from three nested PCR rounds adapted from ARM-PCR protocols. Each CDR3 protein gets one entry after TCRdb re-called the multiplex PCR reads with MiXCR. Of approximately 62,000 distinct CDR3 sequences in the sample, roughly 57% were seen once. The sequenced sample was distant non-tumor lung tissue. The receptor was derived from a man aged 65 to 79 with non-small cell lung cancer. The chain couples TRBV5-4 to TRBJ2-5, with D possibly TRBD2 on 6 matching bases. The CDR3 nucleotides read TGTGCCAGCAGCGGTAGGACTATCGCGATCCAAGAGACCCAGTACCTC. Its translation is CASSGRTIAIQETQYL.